Detailed here is one TCR beta chain. Its antigen remains unknown. J was trimmed by 3 bases and V by 6 bases; bases with no gene match: 7. Germline CDR1 is SGHNT and CDR2 is YENEEA. This CDR3 is built from 15 residues. This specimen belongs to a study of cytomegalovirus exposure and HLA in healthy donors. Whole-study context: A data release that came early held roughly 80 million unique TCRs from HLA-typed donors.

Amplification used 60 Vbeta primers and 13 Jbeta primers. The repertoire was sequenced with immunoSEQ multiplex PCR; TCRdb's copy has only in-frame clones and lacks some. The sample shows approximately 140,000 clones, nearly 90% of them seen only once. Study-level results: It was about 150 TCR beta chains that were listed as cytomegalovirus-associated. Indistinguishability led to the exclusion of some V segments, TRBV6-2 and TRBV6-3 included.

Sequencing was done on a sample of PBMCs. This clonotype was sampled from a woman aged 35 to 49 in good health and CMV-seronegative. The V gene is TRBV11-3, the J gene TRBJ2-2; TRBD1 matches 7 bases. The CDR3 region is CASSLTGAHTGELFF. In DNA form, the CDR3 reads TGTGCCAGCAGTTTAACAGGGGCTCACACCGGGGAGCTGTTTTTT.